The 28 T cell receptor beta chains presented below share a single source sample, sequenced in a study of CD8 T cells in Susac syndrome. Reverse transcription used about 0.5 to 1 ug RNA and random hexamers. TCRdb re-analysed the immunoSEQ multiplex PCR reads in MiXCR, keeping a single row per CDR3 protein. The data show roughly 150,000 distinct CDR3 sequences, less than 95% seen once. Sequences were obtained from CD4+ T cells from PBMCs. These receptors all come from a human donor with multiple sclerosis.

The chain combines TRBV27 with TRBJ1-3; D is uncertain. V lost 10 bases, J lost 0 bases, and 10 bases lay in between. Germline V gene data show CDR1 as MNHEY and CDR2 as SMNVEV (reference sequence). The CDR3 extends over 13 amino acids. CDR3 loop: CATRGHSGNTIYF. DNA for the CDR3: TGTGCCACCCGAGGGCACTCTGGAAACACCATATATTTT.

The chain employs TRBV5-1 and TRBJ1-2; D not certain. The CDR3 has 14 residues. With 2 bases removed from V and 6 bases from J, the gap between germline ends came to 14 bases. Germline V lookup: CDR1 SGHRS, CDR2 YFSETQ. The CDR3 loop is CASSFPPPRHGYTF. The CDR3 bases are TGCGCCAGCAGCTTCCCCCCGCCGCGGCATGGCTACACCTTC. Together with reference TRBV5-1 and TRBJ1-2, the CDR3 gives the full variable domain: KAGVTQTPRYLIKTRGQQVTLSCSPISGHRSVSWYQQTPGQGLQFLFEYFSETQRNKGNFPGRFSGRQFSNSRSEMNVSTLELGDSALYLCASSFPPPRHGYTFGSGTRLTVV.

The CDR3 nucleotides read TGTGCCAGCAGCGCCCAGGGCTACACTGAAGCTTTCTTT. Residues: CASSAQGYTEAFF. The chain is built from TRBV9 and TRBJ1-1; D is perhaps TRBD1 (5 bases). The CDR3 is 13 residues long. V gave up 3 bases and J gave up 3 bases, with 9 bases separating them. Germline V gene data show CDR1 as SGDLS and CDR2 as YYNGEE.

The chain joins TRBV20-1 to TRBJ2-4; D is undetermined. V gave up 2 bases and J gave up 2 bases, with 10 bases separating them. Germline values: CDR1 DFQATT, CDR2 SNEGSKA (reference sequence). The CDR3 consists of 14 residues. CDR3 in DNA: TGCAGTGCTAGAAGTCCGGATTCCAAAAACATTCAGTACTTC. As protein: CSARSPDSKNIQYF.

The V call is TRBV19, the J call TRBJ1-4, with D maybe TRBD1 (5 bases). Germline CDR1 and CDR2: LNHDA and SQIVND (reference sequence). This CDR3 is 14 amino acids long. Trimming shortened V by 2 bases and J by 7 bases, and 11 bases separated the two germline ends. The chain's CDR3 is CASSIRDGFEKLFF. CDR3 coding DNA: TGTGCCAGTAGTATAAGGGACGGCTTTGAAAAACTGTTTTTT.

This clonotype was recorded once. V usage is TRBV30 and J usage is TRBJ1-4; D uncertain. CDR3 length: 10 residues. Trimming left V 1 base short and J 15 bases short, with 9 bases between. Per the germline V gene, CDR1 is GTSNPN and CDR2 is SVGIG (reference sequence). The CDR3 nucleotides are TGTGCCTGGAGTGGGCAGAGAGTGTTTTTT. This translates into CAWSGQRVFF.

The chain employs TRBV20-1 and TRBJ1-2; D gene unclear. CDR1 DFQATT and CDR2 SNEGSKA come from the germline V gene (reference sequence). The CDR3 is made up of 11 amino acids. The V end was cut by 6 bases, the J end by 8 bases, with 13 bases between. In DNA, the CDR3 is TGCAGTGCCAGACCCGGGTACGGCTACACCTTC. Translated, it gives CSARPGYGYTF.

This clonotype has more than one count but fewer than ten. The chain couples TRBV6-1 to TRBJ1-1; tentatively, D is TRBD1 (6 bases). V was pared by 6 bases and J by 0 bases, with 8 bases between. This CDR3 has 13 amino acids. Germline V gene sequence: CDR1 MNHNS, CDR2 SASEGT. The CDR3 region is CASRTGMNTEAFF. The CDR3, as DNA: TGTGCCAGCAGGACAGGCATGAACACTGAAGCTTTCTTT.

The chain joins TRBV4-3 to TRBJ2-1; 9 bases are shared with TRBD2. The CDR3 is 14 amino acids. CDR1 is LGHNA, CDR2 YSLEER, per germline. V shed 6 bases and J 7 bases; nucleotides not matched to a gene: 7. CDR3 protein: CASSFSGSTNEQFF. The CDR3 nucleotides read TGCGCCAGCAGTTTTAGCGGGAGTACAAATGAGCAGTTCTTC.

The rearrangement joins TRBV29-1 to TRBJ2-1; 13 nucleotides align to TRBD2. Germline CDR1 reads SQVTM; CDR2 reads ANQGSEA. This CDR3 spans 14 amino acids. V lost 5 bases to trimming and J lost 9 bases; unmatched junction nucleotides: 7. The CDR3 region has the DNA TGCAGCGTTCTTGGACTAGCGGGAGATGGTGAGCAGTTCTTC. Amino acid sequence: CSVLGLAGDGEQFF.

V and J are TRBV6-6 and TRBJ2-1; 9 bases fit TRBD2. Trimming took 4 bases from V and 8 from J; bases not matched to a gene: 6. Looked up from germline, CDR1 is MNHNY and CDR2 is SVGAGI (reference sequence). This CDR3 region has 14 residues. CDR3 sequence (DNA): TGTGCCAGCAGTTTGGCTAGCGGGAACTATGAGCAGTTCTTC. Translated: CASSLASGNYEQFF.

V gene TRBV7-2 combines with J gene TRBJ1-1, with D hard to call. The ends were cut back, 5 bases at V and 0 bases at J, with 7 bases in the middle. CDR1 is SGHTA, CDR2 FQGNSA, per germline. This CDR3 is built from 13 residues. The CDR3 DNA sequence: TGTGCCAGCAGCGTAAACATGAACACTGAAGCTTTCTTT. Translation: CASSVNMNTEAFF.

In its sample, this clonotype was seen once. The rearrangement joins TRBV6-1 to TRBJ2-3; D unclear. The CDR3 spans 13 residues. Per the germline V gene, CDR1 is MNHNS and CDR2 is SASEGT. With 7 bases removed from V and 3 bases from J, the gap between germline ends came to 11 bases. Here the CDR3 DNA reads TGTGCCAGCAAGACTTCAATAACAGATACGCAGTATTTT. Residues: CASKTSITDTQYF.

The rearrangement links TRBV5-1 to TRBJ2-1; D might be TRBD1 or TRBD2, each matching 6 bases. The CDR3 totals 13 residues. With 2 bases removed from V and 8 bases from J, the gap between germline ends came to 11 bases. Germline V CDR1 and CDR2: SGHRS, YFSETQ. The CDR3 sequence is CASSFGGADEQFF. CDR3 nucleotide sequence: TGCGCCAGCAGCTTCGGGGGCGCGGATGAGCAGTTCTTC.

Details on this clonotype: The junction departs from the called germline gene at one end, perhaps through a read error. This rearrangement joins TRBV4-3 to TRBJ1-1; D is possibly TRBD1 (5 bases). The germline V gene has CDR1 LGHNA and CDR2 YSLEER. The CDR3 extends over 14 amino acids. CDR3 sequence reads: CASSQEVGGTEVFF. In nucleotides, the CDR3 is TGCGCCAGCAGCCAAGAGGTCGGAGGGACTGAAGTTTTCTTT.

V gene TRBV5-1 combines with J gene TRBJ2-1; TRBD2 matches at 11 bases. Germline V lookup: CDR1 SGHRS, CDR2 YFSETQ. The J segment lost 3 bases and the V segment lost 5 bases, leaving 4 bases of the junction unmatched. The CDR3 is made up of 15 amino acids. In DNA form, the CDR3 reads TGCGCCAGCAGGTGGGGACTAGCGGACTACAATGAGCAGTTCTTC. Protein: CASRWGLADYNEQFF.

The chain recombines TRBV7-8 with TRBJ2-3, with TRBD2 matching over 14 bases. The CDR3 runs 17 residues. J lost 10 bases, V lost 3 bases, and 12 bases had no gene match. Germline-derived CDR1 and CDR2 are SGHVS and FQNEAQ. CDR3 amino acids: CASSFRGLAGVKDPQYF. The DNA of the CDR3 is TGTGCCAGCAGCTTTCGGGGACTAGCGGGAGTGAAGGATCCGCAGTATTTT.

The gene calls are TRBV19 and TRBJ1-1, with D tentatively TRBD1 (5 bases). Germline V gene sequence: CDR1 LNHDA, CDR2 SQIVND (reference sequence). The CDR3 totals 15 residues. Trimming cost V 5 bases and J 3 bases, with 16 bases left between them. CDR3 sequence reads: CASSPGGRTYTEAFF. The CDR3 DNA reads TGTGCCAGTAGTCCTGGGGGACGGACGTACACTGAAGCTTTCTTT.

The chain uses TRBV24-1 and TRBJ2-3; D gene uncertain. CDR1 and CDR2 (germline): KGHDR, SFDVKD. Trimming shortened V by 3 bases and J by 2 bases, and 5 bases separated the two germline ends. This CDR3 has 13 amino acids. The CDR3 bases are TGTGCCACCAGTGATAGCTTCACAGATACGCAGTATTTT. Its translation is CATSDSFTDTQYF.

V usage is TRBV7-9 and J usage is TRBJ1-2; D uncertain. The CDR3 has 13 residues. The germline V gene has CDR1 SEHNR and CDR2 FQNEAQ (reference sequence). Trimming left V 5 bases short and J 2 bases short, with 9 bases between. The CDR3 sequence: CASSLTENYGYTF. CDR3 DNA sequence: TGTGCCAGCAGCCTTACCGAGAACTATGGCTACACCTTC.

The CDR3 reads CSARGVDNEKLFF. The CDR3 bases are TGCAGTGCTAGGGGGGTCGATAATGAAAAACTGTTTTTT. The chain combines TRBV20-1 with TRBJ1-4, with D perhaps matching TRBD1 (5 bases). The CDR3 spans 13 residues. V was trimmed by 3 bases and J by 4 bases, leaving 9 bases between them. The germline V gene has CDR1 DFQATT and CDR2 SNEGSKA (reference sequence).

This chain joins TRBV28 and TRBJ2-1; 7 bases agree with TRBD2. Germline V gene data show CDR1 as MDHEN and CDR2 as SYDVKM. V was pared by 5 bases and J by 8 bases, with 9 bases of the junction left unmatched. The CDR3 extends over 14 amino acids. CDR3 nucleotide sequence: TGTGCCAGCAGTCCGGGAGGCTCCGGGGATGAGCAGTTCTTC. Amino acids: CASSPGGSGDEQFF.

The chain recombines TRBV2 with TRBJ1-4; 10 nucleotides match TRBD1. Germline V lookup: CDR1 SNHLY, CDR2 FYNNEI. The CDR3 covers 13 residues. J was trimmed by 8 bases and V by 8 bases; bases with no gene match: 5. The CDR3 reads CASHGTGVEKLFF. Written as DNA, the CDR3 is TGTGCCAGCCACGGGACAGGGGTCGAAAAACTGTTTTTT.

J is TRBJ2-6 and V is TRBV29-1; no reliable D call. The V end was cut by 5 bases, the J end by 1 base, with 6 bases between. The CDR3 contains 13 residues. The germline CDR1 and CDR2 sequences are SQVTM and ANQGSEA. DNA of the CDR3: TGCAGCGTTAGGTTATCTGGGGCCAACGTCCTGACTTTC. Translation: CSVRLSGANVLTF.

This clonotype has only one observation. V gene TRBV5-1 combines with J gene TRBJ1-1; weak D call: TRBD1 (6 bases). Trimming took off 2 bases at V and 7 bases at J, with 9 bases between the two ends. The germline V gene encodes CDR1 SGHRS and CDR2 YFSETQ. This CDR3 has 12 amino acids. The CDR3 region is CASSFGGGEAFF. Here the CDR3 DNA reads TGCGCCAGCAGCTTTGGAGGGGGTGAAGCTTTCTTT. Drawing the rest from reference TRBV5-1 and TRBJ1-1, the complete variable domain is KAGVTQTPRYLIKTRGQQVTLSCSPISGHRSVSWYQQTPGQGLQFLFEYFSETQRNKGNFPGRFSGRQFSNSRSEMNVSTLELGDSALYLCASSFGGGEAFFGQGTRLTVV.

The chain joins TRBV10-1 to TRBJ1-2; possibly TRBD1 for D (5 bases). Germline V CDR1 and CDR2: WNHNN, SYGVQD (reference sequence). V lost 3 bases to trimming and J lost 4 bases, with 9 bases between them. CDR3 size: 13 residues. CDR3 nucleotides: TGCGCCAGCAGTGAAGGGGTTACCTATGGCTACACCTTC. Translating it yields CASSEGVTYGYTF.

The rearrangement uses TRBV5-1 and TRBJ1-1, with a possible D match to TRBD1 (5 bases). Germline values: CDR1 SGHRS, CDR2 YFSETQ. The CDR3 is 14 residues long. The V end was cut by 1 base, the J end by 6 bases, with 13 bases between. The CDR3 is CASSLIEPRAEAFF. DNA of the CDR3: TGCGCCAGCAGCTTGATCGAGCCCAGGGCTGAAGCTTTCTTT.

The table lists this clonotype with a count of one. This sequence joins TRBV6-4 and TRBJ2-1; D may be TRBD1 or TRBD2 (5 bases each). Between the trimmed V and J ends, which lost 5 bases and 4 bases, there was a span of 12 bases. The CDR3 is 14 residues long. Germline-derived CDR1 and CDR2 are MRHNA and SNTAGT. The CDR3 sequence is CASSIEGRYNEQFF. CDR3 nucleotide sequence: TGTGCCAGCAGTATAGAGGGGCGATACAATGAGCAGTTCTTC.